This TCR beta chain was identified during a study of T cell repertoires in aging, cancer and after chemotherapy. This CDR3 is built from 16 residues. Trimming cost V 5 bases and J 2 bases; bases outside gene matches: 11. From germline, CDR1 is SGHVT and CDR2 SQSDAQ. TRB rearrangements spanning V, D and J were amplified using mixed TRB-A/B primers. In TCRdb, the multiplex PCR reads were re-called with MiXCR into one record per CDR3 protein. This repertoire shows approximately 2,000 distinct CDR3 sequences, approximately 40% found once; its top ten account for approximately 7.6%. Amplification of TCR beta used genomic DNA extracted from peripheral blood. Notes on this clonotype: Its antigen is as yet unknown.

Broader study findings: These repertoire data do not allow conclusions about immunological memory after chemotherapy.

The J gene is TRBJ1-2, the V gene TRBV7-4; 7 bases are shared with TRBD1. The source is a human donor with a solid tumor. The sample taken for sequencing was blood. CDR3 nucleotides: TGTGCCAGCAGCATCTTCCGGGAACAGGGGAACTATGGCTACACCTTC. Its translation is CASSIFREQGNYGYTF.